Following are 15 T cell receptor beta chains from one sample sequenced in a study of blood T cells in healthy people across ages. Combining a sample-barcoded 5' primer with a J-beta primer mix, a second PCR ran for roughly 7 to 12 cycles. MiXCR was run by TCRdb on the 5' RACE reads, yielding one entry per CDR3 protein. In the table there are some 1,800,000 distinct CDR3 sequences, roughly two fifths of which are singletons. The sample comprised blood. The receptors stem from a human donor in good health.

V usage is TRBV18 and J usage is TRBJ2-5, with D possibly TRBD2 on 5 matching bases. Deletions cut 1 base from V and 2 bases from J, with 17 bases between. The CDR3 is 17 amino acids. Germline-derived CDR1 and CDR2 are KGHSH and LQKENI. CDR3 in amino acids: CASSPLPPAGPQETQYF. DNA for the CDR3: TGTGCCAGCTCACCACTGCCCCCGGCGGGTCCTCAAGAGACCCAGTACTTC.

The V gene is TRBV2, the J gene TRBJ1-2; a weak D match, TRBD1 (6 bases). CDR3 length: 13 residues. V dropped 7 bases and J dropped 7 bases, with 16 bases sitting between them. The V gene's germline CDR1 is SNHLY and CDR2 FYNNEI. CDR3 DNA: TGTGCCAGCACTTCACAGGGTTCTGGTGGCTACACCTTC. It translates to CASTSQGSGGYTF.

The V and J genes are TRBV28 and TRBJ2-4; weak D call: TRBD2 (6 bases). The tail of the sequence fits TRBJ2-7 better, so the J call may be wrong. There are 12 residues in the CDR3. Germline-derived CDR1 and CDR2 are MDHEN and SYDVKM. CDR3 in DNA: TGTGCCAGCAGTCACCAGGGAGGCGAGCAGTACTTC. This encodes CASSHQGGEQYF.

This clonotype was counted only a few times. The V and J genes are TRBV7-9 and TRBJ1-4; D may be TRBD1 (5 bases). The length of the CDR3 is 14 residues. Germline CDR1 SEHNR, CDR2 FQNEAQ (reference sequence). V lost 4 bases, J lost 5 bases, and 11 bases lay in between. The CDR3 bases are TGTGCCAGCAGCTGGGACGGACGAAATGAAAAACTGTTTTTT. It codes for CASSWDGRNEKLFF.

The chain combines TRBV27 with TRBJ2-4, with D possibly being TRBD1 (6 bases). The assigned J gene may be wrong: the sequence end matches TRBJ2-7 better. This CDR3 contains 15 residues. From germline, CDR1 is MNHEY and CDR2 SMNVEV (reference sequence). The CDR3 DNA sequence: TGTGCCAGCAGTCAGGCCGACAGGATAAGCAACGAGCAGTACTTC. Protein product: CASSQADRISNEQYF.

This chain's CDR3 is CASSSGVWGNEQFF. The CDR3 bases are TGTGCCAGCAGTTCGGGTGTATGGGGCAATGAGCAGTTCTTC. The chain carries TRBV27 and TRBJ2-1; D uncertain. Trimming removed 4 bases from V and 6 bases from J, with 13 bases in between. Germline CDR1 MNHEY, CDR2 SMNVEV (reference sequence). The CDR3 totals 14 residues.

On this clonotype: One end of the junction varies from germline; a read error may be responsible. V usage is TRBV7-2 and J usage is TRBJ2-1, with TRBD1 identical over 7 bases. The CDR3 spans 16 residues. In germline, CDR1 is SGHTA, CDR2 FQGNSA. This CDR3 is CVSSFVGGFTYNEQFF. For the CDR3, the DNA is TGTGTCAGCAGCTTTGTAGGGGGCTTCACCTACAATGAGCAGTTCTTC.

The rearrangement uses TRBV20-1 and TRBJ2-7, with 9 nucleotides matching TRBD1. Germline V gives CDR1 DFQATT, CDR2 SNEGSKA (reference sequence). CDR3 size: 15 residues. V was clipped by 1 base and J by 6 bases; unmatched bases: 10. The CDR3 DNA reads TGCAGTGCTAGAGGTCGGACAGGGGCGGTTTTCGAGCAGTACTTC. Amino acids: CSARGRTGAVFEQYF.

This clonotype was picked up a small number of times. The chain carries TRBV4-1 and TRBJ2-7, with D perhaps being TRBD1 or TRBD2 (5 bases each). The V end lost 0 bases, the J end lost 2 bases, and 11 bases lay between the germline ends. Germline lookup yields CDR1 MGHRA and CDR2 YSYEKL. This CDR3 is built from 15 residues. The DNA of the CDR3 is TGCGCCAGCAGCCAAGATGGGGGAGACACCTACGAGCAGTACTTC. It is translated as CASSQDGGDTYEQYF.

In DNA form, the CDR3 reads TGTGCCAGCAGCCCACTGGGGAGACAGGGCCTTTACGAGCAGTACTTC. It translates to CASSPLGRQGLYEQYF. The V gene is TRBV7-2, the J gene TRBJ2-7; 7 bases are a match to TRBD1. Germline V CDR1 and CDR2: SGHTA, FQGNSA. The J segment lost 4 bases and the V segment lost 5 bases, leaving 14 bases of the junction unmatched. The CDR3 has 16 amino acids.

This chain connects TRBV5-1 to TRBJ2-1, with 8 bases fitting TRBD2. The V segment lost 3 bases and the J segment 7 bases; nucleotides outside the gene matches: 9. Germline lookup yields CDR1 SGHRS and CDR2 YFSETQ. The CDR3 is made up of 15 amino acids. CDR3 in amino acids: CASSYGLAVRNEQFF. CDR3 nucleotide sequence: TGCGCCAGCAGCTATGGACTAGCCGTTCGGAATGAGCAGTTCTTC. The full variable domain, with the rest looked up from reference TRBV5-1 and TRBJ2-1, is KAGVTQTPRYLIKTRGQQVTLSCSPISGHRSVSWYQQTPGQGLQFLFEYFSETQRNKGNFPGRFSGRQFSNSRSEMNVSTLELGDSALYLCASSYGLAVRNEQFFGPGTRLTVL.

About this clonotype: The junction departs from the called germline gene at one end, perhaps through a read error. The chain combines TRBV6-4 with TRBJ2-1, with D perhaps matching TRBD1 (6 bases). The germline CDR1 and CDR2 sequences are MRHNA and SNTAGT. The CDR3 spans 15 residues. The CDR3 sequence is CASSLRGTEGDERFF. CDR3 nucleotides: TGTGCCAGCAGTTTACGGGGTACCGAGGGGGATGAGCGGTTCTTC.

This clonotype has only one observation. The CDR3 loop is CASTLRTTDTQYF. The CDR3 bases are TGTGCCAGCACCCTCAGGACGACAGATACGCAGTATTTT. The V call is TRBV12-3 or TRBV12-4, the J call TRBJ2-3; D remains ambiguous. V shed 7 bases and J shed 3 bases, with 11 bases lying between them. The CDR3 is made up of 13 amino acids.

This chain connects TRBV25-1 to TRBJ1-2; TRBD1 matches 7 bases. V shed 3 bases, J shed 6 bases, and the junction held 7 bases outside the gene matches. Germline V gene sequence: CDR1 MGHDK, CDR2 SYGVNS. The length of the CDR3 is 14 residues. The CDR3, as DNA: TGTGCCAGCAGTGATCGGTGGCAGGGGGATGGCTACACCTTC. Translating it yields CASSDRWQGDGYTF.

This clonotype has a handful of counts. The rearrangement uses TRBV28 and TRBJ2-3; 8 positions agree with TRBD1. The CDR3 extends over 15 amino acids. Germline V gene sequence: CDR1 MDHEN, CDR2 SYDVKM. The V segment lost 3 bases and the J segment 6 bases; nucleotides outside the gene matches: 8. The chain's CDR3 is CASSLEARGHDTQYF. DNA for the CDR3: TGTGCCAGCAGTTTGGAGGCCAGGGGGCACGATACGCAGTATTTT.